These T cell receptor beta chains were read from a single sample in a study of blood T cell repertoires in COVID-19. Repertoires were generated with immunoSEQ multiplex PCR, while TCRdb's copy carries only in-frame clones and drops some. The sample records approximately 170,000 clones, around 82% being singletons. Input material: peripheral blood. These receptors were obtained from a man in his fifties or sixties who had recovered from COVID-19. The CDR3 runs from the conserved cysteine through the conserved F or W. The D gene is left open where the match is weak. Not all rows give a size; the values are once, few, many and, for expanded clones, a class.

size: once; V: TRBV12-3/TRBV12-4; D: TRBD1; J: TRBJ2-1; CDR3: CASSPPGQGEGFF; DNA: TGTGCCAGCAGTCCCCCAGGACAGGGCGAGGGATTCTTC
size: .; V: TRBV30; D: .; J: TRBJ2-7; CDR3: CAWSVGGGLYEQYF; DNA: TGTGCCTGGAGTGTAGGGGGGGGGCTATACGAGCAGTACTTC
size: .; V: TRBV12-3/TRBV12-4; D: TRBD1; J: TRBJ1-2; CDR3: CASIGTASGYTF; DNA: TGTGCCAGCATTGGGACAGCAAGCGGCTACACCTTC
size: .; V: TRBV5-1; D: TRBD1; J: TRBJ2-2; CDR3: CASSLGQGTNTGELFF; DNA: TGCGCCAGCAGCTTGGGACAGGGAACGAACACCGGGGAGCTGTTTTTT
size: .; V: TRBV10-3; D: TRBD1; J: TRBJ2-7; CDR3: CAISEAGQGIQLSYEQYF; DNA: TGTGCCATCAGTGAAGCTGGACAGGGGATCCAGCTGTCCTACGAGCAGTACTTC
size: .; V: TRBV27; D: TRBD2; J: TRBJ2-2; CDR3: CASSLFGGRTGELFF; DNA: TGTGCCAGCAGTTTATTCGGGGGGAGAACCGGGGAGCTGTTTTTT
size: .; V: TRBV5-1; D: TRBD1; J: TRBJ1-3; CDR3: CASSAGQGGNTIYF; DNA: TGCGCCAGCAGCGCGGGACAGGGTGGAAACACCATATATTTT
size: .; V: TRBV15; D: .; J: TRBJ1-3; CDR3: CATSRGQKNSGNTIYF; DNA: TGTGCCACCAGCAGAGGCCAGAAGAACTCTGGAAACACCATATATTTT
size: .; V: TRBV5-4; D: .; J: TRBJ1-3; CDR3: CASSLGALGNTIYF; DNA: TGTGCCAGCAGCTTGGGGGCGCTCGGAAACACCATATATTTT
size: .; V: TRBV6-2/TRBV6-3; D: TRBD1; J: TRBJ2-1; CDR3: CASSPLPGGGNNEQFF; DNA: TGTGCCAGCAGTCCCTTACCAGGGGGCGGAAATAATGAGCAGTTCTTC
size: few; V: TRBV7-6; D: TRBD1; J: TRBJ1-6; CDR3: CASSLAVLRGRRSPLHF; DNA: TGTGCCAGCAGCTTAGCCGTCCTCAGGGGGCGGAGGTCACCCCTCCACTTT
size: .; V: TRBV3-1/TRBV3-2; D: .; J: TRBJ1-1; CDR3: CASSQDPRGRRTEAFF; DNA: TGTGCCAGCAGCCAAGATCCCAGGGGCAGGAGGACTGAAGCTTTCTTT
size: .; V: TRBV9; D: .; J: TRBJ2-3; CDR3: CASSPPVRQDTDTQYF; DNA: TGTGCCAGCAGCCCCCCGGTCCGCCAAGACACAGATACGCAGTATTTT
size: .; V: TRBV5-1; D: .; J: TRBJ2-2; CDR3: CASSQNTGTNTGELFF; DNA: TGCGCCAGCAGCCAGAACACAGGGACGAACACCGGGGAGCTGTTTTTT
size: .; V: TRBV14; D: TRBD1; J: TRBJ1-4; CDR3: CATPPTGENEKLFF; DNA: TGTGCCACCCCACCTACAGGGGAAAATGAAAAACTGTTTTTT
size: .; V: TRBV19; D: .; J: TRBJ1-2; CDR3: CASSIDINGQILLF; DNA: TGTGCCAGTAGTATAGATATAAACGGACAGATCCTCCTCTTC
size: .; V: TRBV6-5; D: TRBD2; J: TRBJ2-3; CDR3: CASRGAGAADTQYF; DNA: TGTGCCAGCCGGGGAGCGGGGGCCGCTGATACGCAGTATTTT
size: .; V: TRBV20-1; D: .; J: TRBJ1-1; CDR3: CSAPINTEAFF; DNA: TGCAGTGCCCCCATCAACACTGAAGCTTTCTTT
size: .; V: TRBV28; D: .; J: TRBJ1-2; CDR3: CASRVTRVETIGYTF; DNA: TGTGCCAGCAGGGTTACCAGAGTTGAGACAATTGGCTACACCTTC
size: .; V: TRBV11-3; D: TRBD2; J: TRBJ2-2; CDR3: CASSSPGGLITGELFF; DNA: TGTGCCAGCAGCTCCCCGGGGGGGCTAATAACCGGGGAGCTGTTTTTT
size: .; V: TRBV7-6; D: TRBD2; J: TRBJ2-3; CDR3: CASSRLAGSTDTQYF; DNA: TGTGCCAGCAGCCGACTAGCGGGGAGCACAGATACGCAGTATTTT
size: many; V: TRBV19; D: .; J: TRBJ1-5; CDR3: CATQRESRQPQHF; DNA: TGTGCCACCCAAAGAGAGAGCCGGCAGCCCCAGCATTTT
size: once; V: TRBV14; D: .; J: TRBJ1-1; CDR3: CASSLVGTEAFF; DNA: TGTGCCAGCAGTCTAGTCGGCACTGAAGCTTTCTTT
size: .; V: TRBV6-5; D: TRBD1; J: TRBJ1-1; CDR3: CASSYSGQGAEAFF; DNA: TGTGCCAGCAGTTACTCCGGGCAGGGGGCTGAAGCTTTCTTT
size: once; V: TRBV3-1/TRBV3-2; D: TRBD2; J: TRBJ2-3; CDR3: CASSQGGLAGESTDTQYF; DNA: TGTGCCAGCAGCCAAGGGGGCCTAGCGGGGGAAAGCACAGATACGCAGTATTTT
size: few; V: TRBV19; D: .; J: TRBJ1-1; CDR3: CASRAGQMNTEAFF; DNA: TGTGCCAGTAGGGCCGGACAGATGAACACTGAAGCTTTCTTT
size: .; V: TRBV2; D: TRBD1; J: TRBJ2-1; CDR3: CASTLNPGQGANEQFF; DNA: TGTGCCAGCACCCTGAACCCCGGACAGGGGGCGAATGAGCAGTTCTTC
size: .; V: TRBV7-2; D: .; J: TRBJ1-2; CDR3: CASSPNLGDSYGYTF; DNA: TGTGCCAGCAGCCCTAATTTAGGAGACAGCTATGGCTACACCTTC
size: .; V: TRBV10-3; D: TRBD1; J: TRBJ1-3; CDR3: CAISRGQGPLGNTIYF; DNA: TGTGCCATCAGTCGAGGACAGGGACCGCTGGGAAACACCATATATTTT